A single sample is the source of the 2 T cell receptor beta chains below, sequenced in a study of T cell responses to AZD1222 COVID-19 vaccine. The method was immunoSEQ multiplex PCR; TCRdb's version includes in-frame clones alone and lacks a portion of them. The repertoire holds 200,000 or so clones, with around 93% as singletons. The sample consisted of peripheral blood, taken on day 0 of AZD1222 vaccination. Source of these receptors: an adult in good health.

The V and J genes are TRBV7-2 and TRBJ1-4, with a tentative D call TRBD1 (6 bases). CDR3 length: 15 residues. Per germline, CDR1 SGHTA and CDR2 FQGNSA. Trimming left V 1 base short and J 7 bases short, with 13 bases between. CDR3 in amino acids: CASSLGDIAGEKLFF. CDR3 in DNA: TGTGCCAGCAGCTTAGGGGACATCGCCGGTGAAAAACTGTTTTTT.

This rearrangement joins TRBV2 to TRBJ2-1; 7 positions match TRBD1. V was clipped by 3 bases and J by 7 bases; unmatched bases: 3. The length of the CDR3 is 13 residues. Looked up from germline, CDR1 is SNHLY and CDR2 is FYNNEI. The CDR3 nucleotides are TGTGCCAGCAGTGATGACAGGGTTAATGAGCAGTTCTTC. This codes for CASSDDRVNEQFF.